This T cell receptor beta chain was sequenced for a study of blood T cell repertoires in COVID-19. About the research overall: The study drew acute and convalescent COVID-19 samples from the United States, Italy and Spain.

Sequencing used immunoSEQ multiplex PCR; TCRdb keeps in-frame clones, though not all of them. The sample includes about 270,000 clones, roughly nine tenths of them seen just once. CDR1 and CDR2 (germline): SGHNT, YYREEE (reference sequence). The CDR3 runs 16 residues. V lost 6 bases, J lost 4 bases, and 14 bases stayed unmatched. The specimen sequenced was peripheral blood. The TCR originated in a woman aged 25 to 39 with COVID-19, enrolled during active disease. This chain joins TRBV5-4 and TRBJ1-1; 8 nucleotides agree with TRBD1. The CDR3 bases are TGTGCCAGCACACGACAGGGGTACATCATCGGCACTGAAGCTTTCTTT. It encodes CASTRQGYIIGTEAFF.